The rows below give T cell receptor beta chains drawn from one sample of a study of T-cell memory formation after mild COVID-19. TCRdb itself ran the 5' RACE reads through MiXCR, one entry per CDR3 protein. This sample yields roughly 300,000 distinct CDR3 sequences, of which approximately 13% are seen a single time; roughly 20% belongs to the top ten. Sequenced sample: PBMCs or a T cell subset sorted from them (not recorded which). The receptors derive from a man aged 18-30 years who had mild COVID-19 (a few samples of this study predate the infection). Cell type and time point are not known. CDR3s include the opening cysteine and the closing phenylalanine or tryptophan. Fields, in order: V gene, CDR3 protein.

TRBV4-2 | CASSQGDTGYTF
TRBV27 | CASSLEGGPWLGDTQYF
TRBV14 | CASSRLGGATEAFF
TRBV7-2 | CASSVTSQGRFEQYF
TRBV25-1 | CASSRTGAGDQPQHF
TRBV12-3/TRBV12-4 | CATSGGVTDTQYF
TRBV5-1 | CASSLAGTGYNEQFF
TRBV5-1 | CASSWSGTDSYEQYF
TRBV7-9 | CASTLGQETQYF
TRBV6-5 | CASSFGPGSDEQFF
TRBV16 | CASSQYRSGGKNGYTF
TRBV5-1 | CASSAPGTGNDEQFF
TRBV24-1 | CATDLTRGRVPILNTF
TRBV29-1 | CSVVTARTGYTF
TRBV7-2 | CASSQPGTEAFF
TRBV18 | CASSPRDAATHFF
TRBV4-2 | CASSQASGTGTGELFF
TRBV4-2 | CASSQEWLSTDTQYF
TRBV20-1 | CSVRPGTSSTDTQYF
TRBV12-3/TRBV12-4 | CASSFLENQPQHF
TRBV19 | CASNRVGTDTQYF
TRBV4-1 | CASSQVGGLYGYTF
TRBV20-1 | CSARRLGRANTEAFF
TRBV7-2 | CASSTSGFHEQYF
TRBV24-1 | CATSDNRVDTGELFF
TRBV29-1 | CSVDREGTNEKLFF
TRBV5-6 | CASSFGWGNSPLHF
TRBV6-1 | CASSDSGTGFNYEQYF